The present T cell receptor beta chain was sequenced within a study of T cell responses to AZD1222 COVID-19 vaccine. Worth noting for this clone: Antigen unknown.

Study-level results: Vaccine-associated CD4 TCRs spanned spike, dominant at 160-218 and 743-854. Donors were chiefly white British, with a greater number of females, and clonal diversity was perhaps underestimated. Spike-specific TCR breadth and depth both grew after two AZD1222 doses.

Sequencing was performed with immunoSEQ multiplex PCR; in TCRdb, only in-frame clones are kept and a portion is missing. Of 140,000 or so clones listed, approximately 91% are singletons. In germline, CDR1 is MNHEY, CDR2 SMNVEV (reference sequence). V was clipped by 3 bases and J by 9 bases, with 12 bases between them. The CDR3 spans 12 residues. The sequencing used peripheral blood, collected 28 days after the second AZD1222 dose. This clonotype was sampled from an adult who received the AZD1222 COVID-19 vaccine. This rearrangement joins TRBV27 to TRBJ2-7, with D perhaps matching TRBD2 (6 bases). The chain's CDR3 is CASSFGGHGQYF. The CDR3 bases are TGTGCCAGCAGTTTCGGGGGTCACGGGCAGTACTTC.